This T cell receptor beta chain was documented in a study of neurological immune-mediated disorders. Broader study findings: Among 34 multiple sclerosis patients, 18 had repertoires that phylogenetic grouping placed in one related-CDR3 cluster, a possible signature. Private repertoires in all groups were suggested by the absence of shared CDR3 amino acid sequences among expanded clones across subjects.

This clonotype has ten or more counts. What it recognizes is unknown. A total of 2 million PBMCs stored at -80 degrees C provided the unsorted libraries. The CDR3 spans 12 residues. Trimming cost V 1 base and J 2 bases, with 6 bases left between them. Germline V lookup: CDR1 DFQATT, CDR2 SNEGSKA (reference sequence). Synthesis of cDNA was carried out by template-switch 5'RACE. The reaction used 10-nucleotide random UMIs. TCRdb fed the 5' RACE reads into MiXCR, producing one record per CDR3 protein. The profile shows roughly 120,000 distinct CDR3 sequences, around 3% of them singletons. Sequenced: PBMCs. The receptor comes from a woman in her 30s with multiple sclerosis. The chain is built from TRBV20-1 and TRBJ2-7; a weak D match, TRBD1 (5 bases). CDR3 coding DNA: TGCAGTGCTAGAGTGACAGCCTACGAGCAGTACTTC. Translating gives CSARVTAYEQYF.